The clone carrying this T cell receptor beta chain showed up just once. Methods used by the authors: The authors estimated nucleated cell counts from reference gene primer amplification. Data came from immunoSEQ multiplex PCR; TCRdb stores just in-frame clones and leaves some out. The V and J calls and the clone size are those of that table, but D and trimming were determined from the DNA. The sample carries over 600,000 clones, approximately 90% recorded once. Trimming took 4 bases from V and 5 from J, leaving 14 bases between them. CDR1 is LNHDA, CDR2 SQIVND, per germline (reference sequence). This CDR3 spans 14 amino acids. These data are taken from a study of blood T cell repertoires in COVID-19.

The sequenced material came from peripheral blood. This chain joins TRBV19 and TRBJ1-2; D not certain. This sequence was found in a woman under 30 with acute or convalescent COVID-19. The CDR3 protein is CASSTEAAIYGYTF. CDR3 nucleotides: TGTGCCAGTAGTACAGAGGCGGCAATATATGGCTACACCTTC.